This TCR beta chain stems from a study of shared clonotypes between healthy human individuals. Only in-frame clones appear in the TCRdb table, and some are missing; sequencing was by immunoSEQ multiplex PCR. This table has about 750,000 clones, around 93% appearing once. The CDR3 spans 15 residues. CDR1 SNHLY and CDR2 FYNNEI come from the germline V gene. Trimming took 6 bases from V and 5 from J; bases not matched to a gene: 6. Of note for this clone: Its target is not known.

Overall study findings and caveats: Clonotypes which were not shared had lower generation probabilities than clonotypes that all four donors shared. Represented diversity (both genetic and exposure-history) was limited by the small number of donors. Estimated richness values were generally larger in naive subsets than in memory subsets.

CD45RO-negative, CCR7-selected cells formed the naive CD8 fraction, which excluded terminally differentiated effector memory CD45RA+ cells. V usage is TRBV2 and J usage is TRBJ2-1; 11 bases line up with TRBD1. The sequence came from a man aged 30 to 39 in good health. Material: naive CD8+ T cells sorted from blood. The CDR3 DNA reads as TGTGCCAGCAGAATAGGGACAGGGGGAAACAATGAGCAGTTCTTC. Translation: CASRIGTGGNNEQFF.